The clone carrying this TCR beta chain has more than one count but fewer than ten. In germline, CDR1 is MNHNY, CDR2 SVGAGI (reference sequence). The CDR3 has 13 amino acids. This specimen comes from a study of blood T cells in healthy people across ages. PCR was performed a second time for about 7 to 12 cycles using a sample-barcoded 5' primer and a J-beta primer mix. TCRdb recomputed calls from the 5' RACE reads with MiXCR, one row per CDR3 protein. This sample has 750,000 to 850,000 distinct CDR3 sequences, with more than 20% found just once. The data were also submitted as part of a second study, on T cells of mothers and their children.

The sequence came from a boy between 10 and 17 years old in good health. The chain recombines TRBV6-6 with TRBJ2-5; 8 positions agree with TRBD2. The J call is in doubt because the DNA end fits TRBJ2-7 better. Material: blood. The CDR3 nucleotides read TGTGCCAGTGACGTAGCGGGGTTCTACGAGCAGTACTTC. It is translated as CASDVAGFYEQYF.